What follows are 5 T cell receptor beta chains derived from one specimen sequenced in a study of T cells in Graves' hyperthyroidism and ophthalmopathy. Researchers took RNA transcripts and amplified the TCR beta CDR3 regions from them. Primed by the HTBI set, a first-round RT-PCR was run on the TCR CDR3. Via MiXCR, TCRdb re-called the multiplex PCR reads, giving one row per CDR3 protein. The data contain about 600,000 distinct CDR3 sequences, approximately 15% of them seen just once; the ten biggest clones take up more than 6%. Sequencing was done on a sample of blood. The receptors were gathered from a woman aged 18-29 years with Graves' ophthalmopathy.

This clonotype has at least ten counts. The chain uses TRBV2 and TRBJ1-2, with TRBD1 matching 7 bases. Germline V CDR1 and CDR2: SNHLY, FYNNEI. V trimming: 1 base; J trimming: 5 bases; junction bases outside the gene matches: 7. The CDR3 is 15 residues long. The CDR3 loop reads CASSEEDRSWYGYTF. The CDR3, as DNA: TGTGCCAGCAGTGAAGAGGACAGGTCATGGTATGGCTACACCTTC.

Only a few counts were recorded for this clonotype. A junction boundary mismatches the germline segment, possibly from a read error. The CDR3 sequence: CASSQDMKSEGTNTGELFF. In DNA form, the CDR3 reads TGTGCCAGTAGCCAAGATATGAAAAGCGAGGGGACGAACACCGGGGAGCTGTTTTTT. The chain combines TRBV14 with TRBJ2-2; D may be TRBD1 or TRBD2 (5 bases each). The CDR3 extends over 19 amino acids. CDR1 and CDR2 (germline): SGHDN, FVKESK. The full variable domain, in which reference TRBV14 and TRBJ2-2 provide the parts outside the CDR3, is EAGVTQFPSHSVIEKGQTVTLRCDPISGHDNLYWYRRVMGKEIKFLLHFVKESKQDESGMPNNRFLAERTGGTYSTLKVQPAELEDSGVYFCASSQDMKSEGTNTGELFFGEGSRLTVL.

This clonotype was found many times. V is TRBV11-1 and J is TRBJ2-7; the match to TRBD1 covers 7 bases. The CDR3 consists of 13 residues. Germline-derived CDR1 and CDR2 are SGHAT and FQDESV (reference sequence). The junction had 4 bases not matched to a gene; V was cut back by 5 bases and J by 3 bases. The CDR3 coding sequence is TGTGCCAGCAGCCAGGACAGGTACTACGAGCAGTACTTC. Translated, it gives CASSQDRYYEQYF.

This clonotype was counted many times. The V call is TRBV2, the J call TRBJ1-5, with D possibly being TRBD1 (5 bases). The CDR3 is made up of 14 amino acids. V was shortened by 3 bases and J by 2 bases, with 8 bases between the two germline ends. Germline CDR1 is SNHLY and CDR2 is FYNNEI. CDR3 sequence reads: CASSDRDGNQPQHF. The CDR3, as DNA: TGTGCCAGCAGTGATAGGGACGGCAATCAGCCCCAGCATTTT.

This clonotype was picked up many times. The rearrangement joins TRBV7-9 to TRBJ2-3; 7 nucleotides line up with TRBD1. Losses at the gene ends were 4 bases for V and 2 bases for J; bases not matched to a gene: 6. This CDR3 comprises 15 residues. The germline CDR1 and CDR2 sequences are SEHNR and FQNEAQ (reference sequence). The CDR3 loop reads CASSSPQGVTDTQYF. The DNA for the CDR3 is TGTGCCAGCAGCTCCCCCCAGGGGGTCACAGATACGCAGTATTTT.